Described below is a single TCR beta chain sequence and its context. The data were taken from a study of OX40 agonist ivuxolimab in advanced cancers. Data came from immunoSEQ multiplex PCR; TCRdb stores just in-frame clones and leaves some out. The profile shows 83,000 or so clones, around 84% of them singletons. V shed 0 bases and J 6 bases; nucleotides not matched to a gene: 11. Germline-derived CDR1 and CDR2 are LGHNT and FRNRAP. The CDR3 covers 16 residues. This sequence joins TRBV12-5 and TRBJ2-7, with TRBD1 identical over 7 bases. The sequence was collected from an adult with an advanced solid tumor such as melanoma, head and neck, liver or kidney cancer. The specimen was CD4+ or CD8+ T cells sorted from blood, collected in a trial of the OX40 agonist ivuxolimab. The CDR3 loop reads CASGLVLSQGVGEQYF. CDR3 DNA: TGTGCTAGTGGTTTGGTATTAAGTCAGGGGGTTGGCGAGCAGTACTTC.